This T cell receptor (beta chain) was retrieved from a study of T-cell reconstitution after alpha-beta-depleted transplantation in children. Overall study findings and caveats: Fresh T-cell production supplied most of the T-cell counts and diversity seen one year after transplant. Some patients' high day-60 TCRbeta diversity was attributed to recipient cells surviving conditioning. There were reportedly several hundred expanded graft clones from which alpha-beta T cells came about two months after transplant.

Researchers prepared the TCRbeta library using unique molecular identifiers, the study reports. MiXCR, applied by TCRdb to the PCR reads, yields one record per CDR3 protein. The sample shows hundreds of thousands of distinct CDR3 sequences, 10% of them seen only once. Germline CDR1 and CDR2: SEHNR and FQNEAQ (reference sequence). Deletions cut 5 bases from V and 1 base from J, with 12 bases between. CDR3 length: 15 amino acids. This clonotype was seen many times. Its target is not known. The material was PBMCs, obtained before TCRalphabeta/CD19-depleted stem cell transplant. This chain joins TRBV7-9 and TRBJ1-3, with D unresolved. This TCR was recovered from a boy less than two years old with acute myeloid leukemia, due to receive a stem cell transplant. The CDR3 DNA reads TGTGCCAGCAGCAAAACCTACAGTTCTGGAAACACCATATATTTT. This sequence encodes CASSKTYSSGNTIYF.